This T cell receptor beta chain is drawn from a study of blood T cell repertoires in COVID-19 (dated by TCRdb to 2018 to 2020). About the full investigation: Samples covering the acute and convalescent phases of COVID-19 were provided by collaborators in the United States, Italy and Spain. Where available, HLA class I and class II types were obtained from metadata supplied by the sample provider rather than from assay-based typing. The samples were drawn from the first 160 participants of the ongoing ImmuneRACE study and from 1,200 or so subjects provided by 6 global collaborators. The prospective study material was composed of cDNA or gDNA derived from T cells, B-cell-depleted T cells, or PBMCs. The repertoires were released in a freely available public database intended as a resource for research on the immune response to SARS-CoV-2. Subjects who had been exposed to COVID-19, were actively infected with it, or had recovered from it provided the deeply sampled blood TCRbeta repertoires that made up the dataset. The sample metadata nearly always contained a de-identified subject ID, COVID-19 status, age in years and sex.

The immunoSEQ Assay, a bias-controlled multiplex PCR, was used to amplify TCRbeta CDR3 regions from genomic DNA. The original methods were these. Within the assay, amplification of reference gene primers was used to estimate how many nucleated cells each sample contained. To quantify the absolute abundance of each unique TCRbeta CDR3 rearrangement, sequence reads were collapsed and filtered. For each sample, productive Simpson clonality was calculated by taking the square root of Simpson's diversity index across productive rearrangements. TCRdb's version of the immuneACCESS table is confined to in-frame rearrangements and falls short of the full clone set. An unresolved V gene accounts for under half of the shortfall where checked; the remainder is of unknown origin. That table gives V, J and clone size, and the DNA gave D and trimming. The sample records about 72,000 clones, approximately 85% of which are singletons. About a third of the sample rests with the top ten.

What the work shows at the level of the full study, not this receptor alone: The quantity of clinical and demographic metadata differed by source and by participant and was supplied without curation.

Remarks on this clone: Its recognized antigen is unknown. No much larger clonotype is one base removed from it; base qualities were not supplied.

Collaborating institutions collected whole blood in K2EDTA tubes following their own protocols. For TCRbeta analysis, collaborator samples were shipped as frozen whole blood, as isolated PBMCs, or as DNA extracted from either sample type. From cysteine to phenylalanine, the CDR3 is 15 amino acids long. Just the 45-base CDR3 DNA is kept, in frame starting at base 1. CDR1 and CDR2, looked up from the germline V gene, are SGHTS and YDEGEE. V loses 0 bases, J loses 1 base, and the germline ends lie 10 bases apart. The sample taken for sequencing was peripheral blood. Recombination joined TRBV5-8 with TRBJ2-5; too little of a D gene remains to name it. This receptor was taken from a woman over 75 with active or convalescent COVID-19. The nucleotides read TGTGCCAGCAGCTTGGGTGGTTGGGCCCAAGAGACCCAGTACTTC. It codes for CASSLGGWAQETQYF.